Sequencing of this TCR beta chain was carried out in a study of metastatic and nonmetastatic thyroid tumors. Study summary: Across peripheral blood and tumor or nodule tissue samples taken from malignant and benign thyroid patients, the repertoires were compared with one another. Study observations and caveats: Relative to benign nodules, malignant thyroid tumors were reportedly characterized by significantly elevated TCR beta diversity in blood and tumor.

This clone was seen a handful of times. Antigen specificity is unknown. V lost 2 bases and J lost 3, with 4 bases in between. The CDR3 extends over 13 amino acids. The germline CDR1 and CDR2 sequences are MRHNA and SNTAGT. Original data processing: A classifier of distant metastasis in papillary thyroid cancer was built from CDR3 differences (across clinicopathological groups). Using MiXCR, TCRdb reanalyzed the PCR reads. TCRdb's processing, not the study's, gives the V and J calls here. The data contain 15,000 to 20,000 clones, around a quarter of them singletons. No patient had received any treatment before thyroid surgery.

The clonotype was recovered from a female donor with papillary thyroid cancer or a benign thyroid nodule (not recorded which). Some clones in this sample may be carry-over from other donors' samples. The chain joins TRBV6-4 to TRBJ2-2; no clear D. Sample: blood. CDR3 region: CASSDQDTGELFF. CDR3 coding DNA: TGTGCCAGCAGTGACCAGGACACCGGGGAGCTGTTTTTT.